Presented here are 4 T cell receptor beta chains from one specimen sequenced in a study of cytomegalovirus exposure and HLA in healthy donors. The PCR employed 60 Vbeta primers together with 13 Jbeta primers. Some clones are missing from TCRdb's copy, which holds only in-frame ones; the method was immunoSEQ multiplex PCR. The sample carries under 200,000 clones, approximately 73% recorded once. Source material: PBMCs. Receptors were obtained from a woman between 18 and 30 years old in good health and CMV-seropositive.

The chain is built from TRBV2 and TRBJ2-1; 8 nucleotides agree with TRBD2. The CDR3 contains 15 residues. Germline values: CDR1 SNHLY, CDR2 FYNNEI. J gave up 5 bases and V 7 bases, and 10 bases lay outside the gene matches. CDR3 coding DNA: TGTGCCAGCACCCTAGACGGGGGGGCCCACAATGAGCAGTTCTTC. Its translation: CASTLDGGAHNEQFF.

This chain connects TRBV30 to TRBJ2-3; 8 positions match TRBD1. The CDR3 extends over 17 amino acids. Germline assignment: CDR1 GTSNPN and CDR2 SVGIG (reference sequence). V lost 0 bases to trimming and J lost 4 bases; unmatched junction nucleotides: 12. As DNA, the CDR3 is TGTGCCTGGAGTGTATTATCGGACAGGGATTGGGCAGATACGCAGTATTTT. It translates to CAWSVLSDRDWADTQYF.

In DNA, the CDR3 is TGTGCCAGCAGCTTTGGGGGGGAGGGAGCCAAAAACATTCAGTACTTC. Translated: CASSFGGEGAKNIQYF. V and J are TRBV7-9 and TRBJ2-4, with 7 bases fitting TRBD2. V was clipped by 3 bases and J by 0 bases; unmatched bases: 5. In germline, CDR1 is SEHNR, CDR2 FQNEAQ (reference sequence). This CDR3 has 16 amino acids.

This sequence joins TRBV23-1 and TRBJ2-7; 8 bases agree with TRBD1. TRBV23-1 falls under the ORF class, with uncertain function. The CDR3 runs to 14 residues. Trimming removed 6 bases from V and 5 bases from J; junction bases left unmatched: 9. The CDR3 DNA is TGCGCCAGCAGCCCTCGACAGGGGAGGCACGAGCAGTACTTC. Translating gives CASSPRQGRHEQYF.